This TCR beta chain was sequenced during a study of T-cell reconstitution after alpha-beta-depleted transplantation in children. In regard to this clonotype: Its target is not known.

The CDR3 covers 15 residues. V lost 2 bases and J lost 1, with 10 bases in between. Germline V gene lookup returns CDR1 MNHEY and CDR2 SMNVEV (reference sequence). The TCRbeta library was prepared with unique molecular identifiers. TCRdb analysed the PCR reads with MiXCR anew, one entry per CDR3 protein. The table has approximately 85,000 distinct CDR3 sequences, approximately 14% seen once; the top ten hold less than 35%. Broader study findings: Counts and diversity of T cells one year after transplant came mostly from newly produced T cells. At around two months after transplant, the alpha-beta T cells were reportedly derived from several hundred expanded clones that came from non-depleted graft cells.

The chain carries TRBV27 and TRBJ2-3, with D perhaps TRBD1 (5 bases). Sequencing was performed on PBMCs, mostly from graft donor cells, taken 180 days after TCRalphabeta/CD19-depleted stem cell transplant. This TCR derives from a male patient aged 2 to 9 who had a stem cell transplant for acute lymphoblastic leukemia, so the T cells may come from the graft donor. The CDR3 bases are TGTGCCAGCAGTTTAAGGGGCCGGGGCACAGATACGCAGTATTTT. It translates to CASSLRGRGTDTQYF.